This T cell receptor (beta chain) is drawn from a study of blood T cell repertoires in COVID-19. Study in general: In each case, the material was cDNA or gDNA derived from T cells, B-cell-depleted T cells, or PBMCs.

Participants spanned ages roughly 18 to 95 years and resided in 20 to 30 US areas. In Cohort 3, a recovered donor had either two negative PCRs, clearance, or symptom resolution. Here immunoSEQ multiplex PCR was the method, and the copy in TCRdb shows in-frame clones only, minus some. The sample gives about 160,000 clones, 80% to 90% of which show up once; roughly 7.3% is in the top ten. This TCR came from a woman aged 50 to 65 who had recovered from COVID-19. Material for sequencing was PBMCs or T cells enriched from blood (not recorded which).

DNA for the CDR3: TGTGCCAGCAGCTTAGCGCGGGGCGTATGGGGTACTAATGAGCAGTTCTTC. It translates to CASSLARGVWGTNEQFF. V is TRBV11-1 and J is TRBJ2-1, with a tentative D call TRBD2 (6 bases). CDR1 and CDR2 from the germline V gene are SGHAT and FQDESV (reference sequence). The CDR3 is 17 residues long. Trimming shortened V by 0 bases and J by 7 bases, and 19 bases separated the two germline ends.